The rows below give T cell receptor beta chains drawn from one sample of a study of cytomegalovirus exposure and HLA in healthy donors. Generated by immunoSEQ multiplex PCR, the TCRdb table keeps only in-frame clones and is missing some. Of just over 150,000 clones in the sample, about 75% were seen once. Sequencing was done on a sample of PBMCs. The receptors shown here come from a female donor in good health and CMV-seronegative. Each CDR3 is given with its conserved first and last residue. A D gene is named only where the DNA matches it firmly. Expanded clones are given a class, and other clones once, few, many or no size at all.

TRBJ2-3	TRBV5-4	once	-	CASSAAGGHTQYF	TGTGCCAGCAGCGCGGCTGGGGGCCATACGCAGTATTTT
TRBJ2-2	TRBV5-6	few	-	CASSPGWTGELFF	TGTGCCAGCAGTCCGGGATGGACCGGGGAGCTGTTTTTT
TRBJ2-2	TRBV2	-	-	CASSSPTSNVIDTGELFF	TGTGCCAGCAGCTCCCCGACTAGTAATGTTATCGACACCGGGGAGCTGTTTTTT
TRBJ1-2	TRBV18	few	TRBD1	CASSPDRVGGYTF	TGTGCCAGCTCACCCGACAGGGTGGGAGGCTACACCTTC
TRBJ2-7	TRBV30	few	TRBD2	CAWSVGAGLREQYF	TGTGCCTGGAGTGTGGGAGCGGGATTGCGGGAGCAGTACTTC
TRBJ2-7	TRBV5-1	-	TRBD2	CASSGTSEGEQYF	TGCGCCAGCAGCGGGACTAGCGAAGGGGAGCAGTACTTC
TRBJ2-3	TRBV27	many	-	CASSFEGRTQYF	TGTGCCAGCAGTTTTGAGGGAAGGACGCAGTATTTT
TRBJ1-4	TRBV30	-	-	CAWSGGRGGAHEKLFF	TGTGCCTGGAGTGGGGGGAGGGGGGGCGCTCATGAAAAACTGTTTTTT
TRBJ1-5	TRBV7-2	-	-	CASSLMAGNQPQHF	TGTGCCAGCAGCTTAATGGCTGGCAATCAGCCCCAGCATTTT
TRBJ2-7	TRBV11-2	-	-	CASSFYSEQYF	TGTGCCAGCAGCTTTTACAGCGAGCAGTACTTC
TRBJ2-7	TRBV29-1	-	TRBD1	CSVLTGTGSGYEQYF	TGCAGCGTGTTAACCGGGACAGGGAGTGGGTACGAGCAGTACTTC
TRBJ2-7	TRBV9	-	TRBD2	CASGTSASYEQYF	TGTGCCAGCGGGACTAGCGCTTCCTACGAGCAGTACTTC
TRBJ2-1	TRBV7-2	-	-	CASSLREVGRGEQFF	TGTGCCAGCAGCTTGAGAGAAGTAGGGAGAGGGGAGCAGTTCTTC
TRBJ2-7	TRBV6-5	-	TRBD2	CASSYYRGDEQYF	TGTGCCAGCAGTTACTATCGGGGGGACGAGCAGTACTTC
TRBJ2-1	TRBV30	-	-	CAWGLLNEQFF	TGTGCCTGGGGACTACTAAATGAGCAGTTCTTC
TRBJ2-7	TRBV9	once	TRBD2	CASSSGLSSYEQYF	TGTGCCAGCAGCTCGGGACTATCCTCCTACGAGCAGTACTTC
TRBJ2-7	TRBV5-1	-	TRBD1	CASSLGDRNEQYF	TGCGCCAGCAGCTTGGGGGACAGAAACGAGCAGTACTTC
TRBJ2-7	TRBV7-9	-	-	CSSEGGGSGTYEQYF	TGTTCCAGCGAGGGGGGCGGGAGTGGGACCTACGAGCAGTACTTC
TRBJ1-1	TRBV4-1	-	TRBD1	CASSPGQGDTEAFF	TGCGCCAGCAGCCCCGGACAGGGGGACACTGAAGCTTTCTTT
TRBJ1-5	TRBV5-6	-	-	CASNGQQNQPQHF	TGTGCCAGCAACGGACAGCAAAATCAGCCCCAGCATTTT
TRBJ1-5	TRBV10-3	-	-	CAISDLGPRQPQHF	TGTGCCATCAGTGATTTAGGTCCTAGGCAGCCCCAGCATTTT
TRBJ2-7	TRBV5-1	-	TRBD2	CASTLGGLAYEQYF	TGCGCCAGCACTCTTGGGGGACTAGCCTACGAGCAGTACTTC
TRBJ2-3	TRBV5-1	few	-	CASSLQGPSTDTQYF	TGCGCCAGCAGCTTACAGGGCCCTAGCACAGATACGCAGTATTTT
TRBJ2-7	TRBV5-1	-	TRBD2	CASSLAGSGGYYEQYF	TGCGCCAGCAGCTTGGCGGGAAGCGGGGGTTACTACGAGCAGTACTTC
TRBJ2-3	TRBV5-8	once	-	CASSLSGTDTQYF	TGTGCCAGCAGCCTCAGCGGCACAGATACGCAGTATTTT
TRBJ2-1	TRBV11-3	-	-	CASSLTTSRRNEQFF	TGTGCCAGCAGCTTAACAACTAGTAGGCGCAATGAGCAGTTCTTC
TRBJ1-2	TRBV6-5	-	TRBD1	CASSSQGAGYGYTF	TGTGCCAGCAGTTCACAGGGGGCTGGCTATGGCTACACCTTC
TRBJ2-7	TRBV11-3	few	-	CASSLDSSYEQYF	TGTGCCAGCAGCTTAGACAGTTCCTACGAGCAGTACTTC
TRBJ2-5	TRBV9	once	-	CASSMTGTGLGETQYF	TGTGCCAGCAGCATGACCGGGACTGGGCTAGGAGAGACCCAGTACTTC
TRBJ2-2	TRBV7-9	-	TRBD1	CASSLEAPGQWVPGELFF	TGTGCCAGCAGCTTAGAGGCCCCGGGACAGTGGGTTCCCGGGGAGCTGTTTTTT
TRBJ2-1	TRBV5-1	-	TRBD2	CASSSNYAGGYEQFF	TGCGCCAGCAGCTCGAATTACGCGGGAGGGTATGAGCAGTTCTTC
TRBJ1-1	TRBV27	-	TRBD1	CASSIRQGMVVTEAFF	TGTGCCAGCAGTATCCGACAGGGTATGGTTGTAACTGAAGCTTTCTTT
TRBJ2-7	TRBV5-1	-	-	CASSLETGPSYEQYF	TGCGCCAGCAGCTTGGAGACAGGTCCAAGCTACGAGCAGTACTTC
TRBJ1-5	TRBV6-1	-	-	CASSEGRNQPQHF	TGTGCCAGCAGTGAAGGGAGGAATCAGCCCCAGCATTTT
TRBJ2-7	TRBV7-6	-	TRBD1	CASSLVTGQSEQYF	TGTGCCAGCAGCTTAGTTACGGGACAGAGCGAGCAGTACTTC
TRBJ1-4	TRBV27	few	TRBD1	CASSLWTGTNEKLFF	TGTGCCAGCAGTCTTTGGACAGGAACTAATGAAAAACTGTTTTTT
TRBJ1-4	TRBV18	-	-	CASSPGRSTTNEKLFF	TGTGCCAGCTCACCAGGCCGCAGTACGACTAATGAAAAACTGTTTTTT